A selection of T cell receptor beta chains follows, all from one sample in a study of pediatric ulcerative colitis. Clones were read by immunoSEQ multiplex PCR, and TCRdb kept only the in-frame ones, dropping some. This sample carries 30,000 to 35,000 clones, about three quarters of them seen once, and the ten largest clones take 1.1%. The sequenced sample consisted of gut tissue. The source of these receptors is a boy younger than 18 with mild ulcerative colitis. Both conserved end residues are trimmed from each CDR3.

>TRBJ2-5|TRBV2
ASRQVETQY
>TRBJ2-2|TRBV30
AWSTLRGQGVSGELF
>TRBJ1-2|TRBV29-1
SVGGGSYGYT
>TRBJ1-2|TRBV7-8
ASSLASSTNYGYT
>TRBJ1-4|TRBV6-1
ASSARQGINEKLF
>TRBJ1-1|TRBV5-1
ASSDRPGHEAF
>TRBJ1-2|TRBV11-2
ASSVGQGAVGYT
>TRBJ1-2|TRBV5-8
ASSLEFYGYT
>TRBJ2-7|TRBV6-6
ASSPGGYVDGEQY
>TRBJ1-1|TRBV6-1
ASSVATQGDSEAF
>TRBJ1-4|TRBV5-1
ASSWGGRMPEKLF
>TRBJ2-5|TRBV2
ATVRGVQETQY
>TRBJ2-2|TRBV4-2
ASSQVGVNTGELF
>TRBJ2-2|TRBV18
ASSPGRGVGAGELF
>TRBJ1-6|TRBV6-5
ASRARRILIHPLH
>TRBJ2-2|TRBV6-1
ASSELELTGAYRELF
>TRBJ2-3|TRBV10-3
AISGGEVGETQY
>TRBJ2-1|TRBV7-9
ASSLTYSRPNEQF
>TRBJ1-2|TRBV28
ASSLRTDLDREEGYT
>TRBJ1-6|TRBV7-3
ASSQSGTENSPLH
>TRBJ1-2|TRBV27
ASSWGAEYGYT
>NA|TRBV6-5
ASSYTDRGLDEQY
>TRBJ2-2|TRBV25-1
ASSVDRVAGELF
>TRBJ2-7|TRBV15
ATSRSEGESYEQY
>TRBJ2-2|TRBV30
AWSRDSSTGELF
>TRBJ1-6|TRBV5-6
ASSLGQGYNSPLH
>TRBJ1-2|TRBV29-1
SVTGQGAGGYT
>TRBJ1-3|TRBV6-5
ATRRGNTIY
>TRBJ2-1|TRBV10-3
AIRRSYNEQF
>TRBJ1-3|TRBV7-9
ASSLLETSGNTIY
>TRBJ1-2|TRBV28
ASSLSGANYGYT
>TRBJ2-3|TRBV27
ASSFGSSSLDTQY
>TRBJ1-6|TRBV4-1
ASSQELNSPLH
>TRBJ1-1|TRBV29-1
SARTVNTEAF
>TRBJ1-1|TRBV2
ASRGGQGQEAF
>TRBJ2-3|TRBV27
ASSTGGDTQY
>TRBJ2-7|TRBV5-1
ASSRGGSSYEQY
>TRBJ2-5|TRBV5-4
ASSLNRETQY
>TRBJ2-1|TRBV4-1
ASSQGDRVNEQF
>TRBJ2-5|TRBV7-3
ASSSGPRETQY
>TRBJ1-2|TRBV6-5
ASSYGGRGYT
>TRBJ2-7|TRBV6-5
ASSYSGTSGYEQY
>TRBJ1-2|TRBV6-5
ASSYLQGRYGYT
>TRBJ2-3|TRBV27
ASSLYRGQVADTQY
>TRBJ2-1|TRBV10-3
AISELEGANSIAYNEQF
>TRBJ2-5|TRBV11-1
ASRFSGRETQY
>TRBJ2-7|TRBV6-5
ASSYSTEQY
>TRBJ2-3|TRBV6-1
ASSENRGKTSTDTQY
>TRBJ1-2|TRBV5-1
ASRPEIGQTLYGYT
>TRBJ2-6|TRBV7-6
ASGRLGANVLT